What follows is one T cell receptor beta chain and its context. Germline lookup yields CDR1 GTSNPN and CDR2 SVGIG (reference sequence). The V gene lost 1 base and the J gene lost 2 bases, with 12 bases spanning the gap. The CDR3 is 15 amino acids. The source of the sample is a study of OX40 agonist ivuxolimab in advanced cancers. On the study more broadly: The study enrolled dose-escalation patients with hepatocellular carcinoma, melanoma, renal cell or head and neck cancer.

Clones were read by immunoSEQ multiplex PCR, and TCRdb kept only the in-frame ones, dropping some. The profile covers some 83,000 clones, with approximately 84% appearing a single time and 7.3% taken by the ten largest. The cohort excluded patients with autoimmune disease history or systemic immunosuppression. The sequencing here drew on CD4+ or CD8+ T cells sorted from blood, taken in a trial of the OX40 agonist ivuxolimab. The chain links TRBV30 to TRBJ1-3; D is ambiguous. This clonotype was obtained from an adult with an advanced solid tumor such as melanoma, head and neck, liver or kidney cancer. The CDR3 DNA sequence: TGTGCCTGGAGTGGTTCCCTTGGGACTGGAAACACCATATATTTT. The encoded protein is CAWSGSLGTGNTIYF.